This T cell receptor (beta chain) appears in the sequencing data of a study of beta chain features in type 1 diabetes. This CDR3 comprises 15 residues. V lost 3 bases and J lost 6, with 15 bases in between. From germline, CDR1 is LGHNA and CDR2 YNFKEQ. All of the isolated RNA was reverse transcribed, so expressed TCRB transcripts were sequenced. TCRdb keeps only in-frame clones here, not all; method: immunoSEQ multiplex PCR. Of about 160,000 clones listed, 7.5% to 9.5% are singletons. Comments on this clone: Its specificity is not known.

Study-wide results and caveats: Shorter templates might be favored by PCR, equally in patients and controls. Patients with Type 1 diabetes showed moderately but significantly shorter TCRB CDR3s in all four CD4+ subsets.

The rearrangement joins TRBV4-2 to TRBJ1-5; perhaps TRBD1 as D (6 bases). This clonotype originated in a woman aged 18-35 years with type 1 diabetes. Sequenced sample: central memory CD4+ T cells from blood. This CDR3 reads CASSQASTGSQPQHF. The CDR3 DNA follows: TGTGCCAGCAGCCAGGCCTCGACAGGATCTCAGCCCCAGCATTTT.